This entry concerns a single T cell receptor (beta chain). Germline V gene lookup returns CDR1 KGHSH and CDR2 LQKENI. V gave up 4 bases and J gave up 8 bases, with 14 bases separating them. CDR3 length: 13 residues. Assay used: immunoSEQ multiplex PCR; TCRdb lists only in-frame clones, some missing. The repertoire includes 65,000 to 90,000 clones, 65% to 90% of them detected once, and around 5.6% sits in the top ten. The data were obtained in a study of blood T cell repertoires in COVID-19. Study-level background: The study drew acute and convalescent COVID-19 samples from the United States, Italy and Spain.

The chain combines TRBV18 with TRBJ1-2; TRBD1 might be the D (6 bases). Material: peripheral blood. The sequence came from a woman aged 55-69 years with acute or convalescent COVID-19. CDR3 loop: CASSLQDTGGYTF. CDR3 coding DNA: TGTGCCAGCTCACTGCAAGATACAGGGGGCTACACCTTC.